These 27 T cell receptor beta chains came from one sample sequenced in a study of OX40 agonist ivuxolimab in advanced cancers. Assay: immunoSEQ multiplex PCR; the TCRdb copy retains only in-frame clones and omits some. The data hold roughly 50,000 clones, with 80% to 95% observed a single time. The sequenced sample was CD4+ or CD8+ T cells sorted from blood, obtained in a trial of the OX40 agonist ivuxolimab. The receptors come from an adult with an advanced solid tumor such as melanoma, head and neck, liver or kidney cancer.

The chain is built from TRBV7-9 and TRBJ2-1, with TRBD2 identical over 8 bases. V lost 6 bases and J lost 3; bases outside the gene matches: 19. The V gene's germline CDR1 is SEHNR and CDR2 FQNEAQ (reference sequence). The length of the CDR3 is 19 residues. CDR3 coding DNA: TGTGCCAGCAGTTATACCGGGACTAGGATCCCCGCCGGCTACAATGAGCAGTTCTTC. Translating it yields CASSYTGTRIPAGYNEQFF.

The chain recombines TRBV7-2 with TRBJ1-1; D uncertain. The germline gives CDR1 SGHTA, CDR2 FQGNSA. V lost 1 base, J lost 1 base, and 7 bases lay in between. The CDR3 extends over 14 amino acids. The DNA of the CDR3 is TGTGCCAGCAGCTTAGTAGAGGGGAACACTGAAGCTTTCTTT. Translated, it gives CASSLVEGNTEAFF.

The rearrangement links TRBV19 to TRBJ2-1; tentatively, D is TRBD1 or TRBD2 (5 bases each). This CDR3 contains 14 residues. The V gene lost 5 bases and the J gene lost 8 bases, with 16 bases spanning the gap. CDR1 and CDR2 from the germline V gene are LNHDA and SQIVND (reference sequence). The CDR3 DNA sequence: TGTGCCAGTAGTCCGGGACCTAGAGTCCATGAGCAGTTCTTC. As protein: CASSPGPRVHEQFF.

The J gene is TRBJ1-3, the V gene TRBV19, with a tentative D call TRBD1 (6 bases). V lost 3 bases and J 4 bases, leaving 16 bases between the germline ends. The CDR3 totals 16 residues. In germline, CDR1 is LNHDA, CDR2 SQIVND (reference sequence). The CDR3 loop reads CASSIGFRGLGNTIYF. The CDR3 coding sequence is TGTGCCAGTAGTATTGGATTCAGGGGCCTCGGAAACACCATATATTTT.

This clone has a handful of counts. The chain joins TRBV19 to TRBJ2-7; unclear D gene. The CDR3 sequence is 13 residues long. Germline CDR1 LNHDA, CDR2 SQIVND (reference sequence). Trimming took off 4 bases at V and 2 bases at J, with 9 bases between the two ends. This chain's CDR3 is CASSSQSTYEQYF. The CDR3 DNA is TGTGCCAGTAGTAGTCAGTCCACCTACGAGCAGTACTTC.

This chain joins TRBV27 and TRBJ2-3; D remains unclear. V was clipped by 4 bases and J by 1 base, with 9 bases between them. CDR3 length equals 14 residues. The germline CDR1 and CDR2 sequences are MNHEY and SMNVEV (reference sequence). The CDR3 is CASSSTSGTDTQYF. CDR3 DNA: TGTGCCAGCAGTTCGACCTCCGGCACAGATACGCAGTATTTT.

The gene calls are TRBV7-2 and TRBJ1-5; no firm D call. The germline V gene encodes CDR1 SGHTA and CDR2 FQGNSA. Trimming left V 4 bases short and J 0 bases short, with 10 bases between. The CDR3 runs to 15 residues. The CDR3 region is CASSSDPYSNQPQHF. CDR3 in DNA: TGTGCCAGCAGCTCAGACCCCTATAGCAATCAGCCCCAGCATTTT.

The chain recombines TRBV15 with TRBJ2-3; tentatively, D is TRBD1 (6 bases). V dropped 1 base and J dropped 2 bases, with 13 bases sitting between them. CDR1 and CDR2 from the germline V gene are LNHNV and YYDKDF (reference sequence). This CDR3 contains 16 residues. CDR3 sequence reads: CATSRGQDSFTDTQYF. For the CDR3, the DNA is TGTGCCACCAGCAGAGGACAGGATTCTTTCACAGATACGCAGTATTTT.

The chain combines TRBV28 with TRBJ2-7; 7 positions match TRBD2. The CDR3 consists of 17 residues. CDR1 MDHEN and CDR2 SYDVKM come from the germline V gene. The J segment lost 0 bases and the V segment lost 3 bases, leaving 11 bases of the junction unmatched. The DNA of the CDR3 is TGTGCCAGCAGTTTCTCCACGGGAGGCGTGAGCTCCTACGAGCAGTACTTC. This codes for CASSFSTGGVSSYEQYF.

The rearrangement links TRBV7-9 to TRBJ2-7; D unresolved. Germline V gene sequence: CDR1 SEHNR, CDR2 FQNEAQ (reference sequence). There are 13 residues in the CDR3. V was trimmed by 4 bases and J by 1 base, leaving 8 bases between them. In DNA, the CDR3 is TGTGCCAGCAGCTCCTTGGGGTCCTACGAGCAGTACTTC. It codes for CASSSLGSYEQYF.

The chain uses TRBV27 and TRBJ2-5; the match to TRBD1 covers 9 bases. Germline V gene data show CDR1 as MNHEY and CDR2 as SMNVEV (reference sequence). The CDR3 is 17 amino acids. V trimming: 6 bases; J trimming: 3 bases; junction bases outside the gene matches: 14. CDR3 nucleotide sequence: TGTGCCAGCAGGCCTTACAGGGGGCGCGGAGAAGAAGAGACCCAGTACTTC. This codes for CASRPYRGRGEEETQYF.

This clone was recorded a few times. The CDR3 sequence: CASSEAPDGNNEQFF. CDR3 DNA: TGTGCCAGCAGTGAAGCTCCGGACGGGAACAATGAGCAGTTCTTC. The chain recombines TRBV6-1 with TRBJ2-1, with a possible D match to TRBD2 (5 bases). CDR1 and CDR2 from the germline V gene are MNHNS and SASEGT. The CDR3 is 15 amino acids. V lost 0 bases, J lost 5 bases, and 11 bases lay in between.

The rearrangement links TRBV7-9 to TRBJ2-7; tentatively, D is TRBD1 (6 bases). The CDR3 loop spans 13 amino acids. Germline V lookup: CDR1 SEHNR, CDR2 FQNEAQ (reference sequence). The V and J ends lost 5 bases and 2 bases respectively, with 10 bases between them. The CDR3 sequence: CASSPRQAYEQYF. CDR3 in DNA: TGTGCCAGCAGCCCAAGACAGGCCTACGAGCAGTACTTC.

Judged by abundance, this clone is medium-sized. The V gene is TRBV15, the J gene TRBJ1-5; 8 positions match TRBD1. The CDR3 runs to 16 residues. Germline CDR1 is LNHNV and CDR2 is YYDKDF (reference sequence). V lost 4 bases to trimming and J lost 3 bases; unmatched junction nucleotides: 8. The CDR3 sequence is CATSTLDRVDNQPQHF. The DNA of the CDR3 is TGTGCCACCAGCACCTTGGACAGGGTTGACAATCAGCCCCAGCATTTT.

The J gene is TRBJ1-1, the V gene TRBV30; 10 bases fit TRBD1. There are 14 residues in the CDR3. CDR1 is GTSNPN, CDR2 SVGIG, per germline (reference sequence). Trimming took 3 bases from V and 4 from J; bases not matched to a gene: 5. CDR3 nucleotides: TGTGCCTGGAGGCAGGGACAGGGGTTCACTGAAGCTTTCTTT. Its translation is CAWRQGQGFTEAFF.

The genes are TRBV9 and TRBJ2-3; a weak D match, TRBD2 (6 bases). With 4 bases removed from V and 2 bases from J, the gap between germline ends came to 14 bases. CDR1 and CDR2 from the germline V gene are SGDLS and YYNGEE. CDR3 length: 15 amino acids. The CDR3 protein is CASSSRGILTDTQYF. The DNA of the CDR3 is TGTGCCAGCAGCTCACGGGGGATTCTCACAGATACGCAGTATTTT.

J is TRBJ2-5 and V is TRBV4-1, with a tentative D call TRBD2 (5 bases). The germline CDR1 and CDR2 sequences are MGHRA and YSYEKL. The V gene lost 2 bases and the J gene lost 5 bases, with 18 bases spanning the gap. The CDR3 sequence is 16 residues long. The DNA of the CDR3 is TGCGCCAGCAGCCAACTAGTGTCCGGGAACCGGGAGACCCAGTACTTC. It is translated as CASSQLVSGNRETQYF.

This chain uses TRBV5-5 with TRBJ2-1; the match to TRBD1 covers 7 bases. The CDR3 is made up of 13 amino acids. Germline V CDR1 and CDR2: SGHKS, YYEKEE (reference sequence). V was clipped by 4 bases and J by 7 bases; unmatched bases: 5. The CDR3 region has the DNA TGTGCCAGCAGCCTGGGGGACAGTAATGAGCAGTTCTTC. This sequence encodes CASSLGDSNEQFF.

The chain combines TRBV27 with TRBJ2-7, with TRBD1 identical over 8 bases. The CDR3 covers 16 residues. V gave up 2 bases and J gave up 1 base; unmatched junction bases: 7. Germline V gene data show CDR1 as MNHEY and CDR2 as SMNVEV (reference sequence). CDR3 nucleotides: TGTGCCAGCAGTTTACTTCCCGGACAGGGTTCCTACGAGCAGTACTTC. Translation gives CASSLLPGQGSYEQYF.

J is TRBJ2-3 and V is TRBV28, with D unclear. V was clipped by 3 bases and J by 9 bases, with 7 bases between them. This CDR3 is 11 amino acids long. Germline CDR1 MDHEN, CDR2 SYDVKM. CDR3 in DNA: TGTGCCAGCAGTTTCGTGGGGACGCAGTATTTT. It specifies CASSFVGTQYF.

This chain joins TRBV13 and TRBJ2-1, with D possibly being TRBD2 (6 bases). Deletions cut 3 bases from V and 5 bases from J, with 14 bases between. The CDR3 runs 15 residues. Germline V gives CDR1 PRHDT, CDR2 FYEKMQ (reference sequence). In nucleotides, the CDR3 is TGTGCCAGCAGCTTGGGACTCCTGAGGAACAATGAGCAGTTCTTC. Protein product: CASSLGLLRNNEQFF.

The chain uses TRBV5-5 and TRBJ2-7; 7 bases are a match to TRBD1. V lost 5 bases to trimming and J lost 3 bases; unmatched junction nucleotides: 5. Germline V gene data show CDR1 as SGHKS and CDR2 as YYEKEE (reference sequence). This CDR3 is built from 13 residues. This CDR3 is CASRGTVSYEQYF. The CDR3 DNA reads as TGTGCCAGCAGGGGGACAGTCAGCTACGAGCAGTACTTC.

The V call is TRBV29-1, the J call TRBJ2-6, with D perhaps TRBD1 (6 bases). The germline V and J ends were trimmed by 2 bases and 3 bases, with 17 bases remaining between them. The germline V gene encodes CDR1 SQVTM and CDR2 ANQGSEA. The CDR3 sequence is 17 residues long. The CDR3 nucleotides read TGCAGCGTTGAATCAAGAGGGGGAATGTATGGGGCCAACGTCCTGACTTTC. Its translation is CSVESRGGMYGANVLTF.

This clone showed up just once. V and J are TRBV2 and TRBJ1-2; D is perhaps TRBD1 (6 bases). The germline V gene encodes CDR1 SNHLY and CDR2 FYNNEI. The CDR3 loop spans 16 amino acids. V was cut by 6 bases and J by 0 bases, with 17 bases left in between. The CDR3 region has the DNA TGTGCCAGCAGGAAGGGGGACACGACTTCTAACTATGGCTACACCTTC. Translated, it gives CASRKGDTTSNYGYTF.

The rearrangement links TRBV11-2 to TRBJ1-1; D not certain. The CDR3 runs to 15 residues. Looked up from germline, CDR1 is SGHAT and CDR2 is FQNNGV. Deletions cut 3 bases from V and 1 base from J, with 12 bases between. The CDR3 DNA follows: TGTGCCAGCAGCTTGAATCTCGCCCGGAACACTGAAGCTTTCTTT. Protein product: CASSLNLARNTEAFF.

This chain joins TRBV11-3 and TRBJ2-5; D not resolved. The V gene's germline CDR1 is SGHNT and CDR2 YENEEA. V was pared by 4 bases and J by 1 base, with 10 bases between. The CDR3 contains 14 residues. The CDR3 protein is CASSSPLGQETQYF. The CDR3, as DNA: TGTGCCAGCAGCTCCCCGTTAGGCCAAGAGACCCAGTACTTC. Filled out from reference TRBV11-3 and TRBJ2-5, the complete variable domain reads EAGVVQSPRYKIIEKKQPVAFWCNPISGHNTLYWYLQNLGQGPELLIRYENEEAVDDSQLPKDRFSAERLKGVDSTLKIQPAELGDSAVYLCASSSPLGQETQYFGPGTRLLVL.

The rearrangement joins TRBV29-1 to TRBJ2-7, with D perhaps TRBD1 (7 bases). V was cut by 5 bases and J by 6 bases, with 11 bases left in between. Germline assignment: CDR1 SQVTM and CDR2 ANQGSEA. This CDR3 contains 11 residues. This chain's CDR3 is CSVYQGGEQYF. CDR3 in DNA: TGCAGCGTTTATCAGGGGGGCGAGCAGTACTTC.